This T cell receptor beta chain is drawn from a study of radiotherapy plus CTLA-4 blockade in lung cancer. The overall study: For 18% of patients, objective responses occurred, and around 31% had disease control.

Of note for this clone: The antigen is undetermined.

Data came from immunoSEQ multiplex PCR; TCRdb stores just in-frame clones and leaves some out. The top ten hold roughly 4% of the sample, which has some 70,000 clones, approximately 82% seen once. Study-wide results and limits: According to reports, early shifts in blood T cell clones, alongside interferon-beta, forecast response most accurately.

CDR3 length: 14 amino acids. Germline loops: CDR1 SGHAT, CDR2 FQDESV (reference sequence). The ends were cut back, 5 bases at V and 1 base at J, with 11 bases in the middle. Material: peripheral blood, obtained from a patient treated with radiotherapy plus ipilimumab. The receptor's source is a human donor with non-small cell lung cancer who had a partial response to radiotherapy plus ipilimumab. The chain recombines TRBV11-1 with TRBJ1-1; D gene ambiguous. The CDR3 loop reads CASSPSTSNTEAFF. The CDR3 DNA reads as TGTGCCAGCAGCCCCTCTACTTCGAACACTGAAGCTTTCTTT.